Below, 32 T cell receptor beta chains from the same sample are listed, as sequenced in a study of cytomegalovirus exposure and HLA in healthy donors. Primers: 60 Vbeta forward and 13 Jbeta reverse. TCRdb's table, derived via immunoSEQ multiplex PCR, lists solely in-frame clones and lacks some. The table shows around 160,000 clones, with 75% to 90% occurring only once. The sample was PBMCs. All receptors derive from a human donor in good health.

The genes are TRBV11-2 and TRBJ2-2, with 9 bases that match TRBD1. The CDR3 is 18 amino acids. Looked up from germline, CDR1 is SGHAT and CDR2 is FQNNGV. V was pared by 0 bases and J by 4 bases, with 9 bases of the junction left unmatched. CDR3 DNA: TGTGCCAGCAGCTTAGATAGGAGGGACAGGGCGGTCACCGGGGAGCTGTTTTTT. Amino acid sequence: CASSLDRRDRAVTGELFF.

The rearrangement links TRBV13 to TRBJ2-3; TRBD2 matches at 9 bases. Germline values: CDR1 PRHDT, CDR2 FYEKMQ (reference sequence). V lost 4 bases and J lost 1; bases outside the gene matches: 15. CDR3 length: 19 residues. The CDR3 protein is CASSSSEGVAGVRTDTQYF. The CDR3, as DNA: TGTGCCAGCAGCTCCTCCGAAGGGGTAGCGGGGGTCCGCACAGATACGCAGTATTTT.

The rearrangement joins TRBV6-5 to TRBJ1-2, with D possibly being TRBD1 (5 bases). Trimming pared 0 bases from V and 7 bases from J, leaving 12 bases between. Germline V gene sequence: CDR1 MNHEY, CDR2 SVGAGI. This CDR3 has 14 residues. The CDR3 here is CASSYSPGRGGYTF. CDR3 DNA sequence: TGTGCCAGCAGTTACTCGCCAGGGAGGGGTGGCTACACCTTC.

V and J are TRBV6-6 and TRBJ2-1; D is uncertain. The CDR3 totals 14 residues. The V gene lost 6 bases and the J gene lost 6 bases, with 15 bases spanning the gap. Germline CDR1 MNHNY, CDR2 SVGAGI (reference sequence). Here the CDR3 DNA reads TGTGCCAGCAGCCATCTTCTGGCGGCCAATGAGCAGTTCTTC. Translating it yields CASSHLLAANEQFF.

This chain joins TRBV27 and TRBJ2-7, with TRBD1 identical over 9 bases. The junction had 8 bases not matched to a gene; V was cut back by 5 bases and J by 6 bases. Germline CDR1 reads MNHEY; CDR2 reads SMNVEV (reference sequence). This CDR3 has 14 residues. The CDR3 DNA sequence: TGTGCCAGCAGTCAATGGACAGGGGAGAGCGAGCAGTACTTC. Translated, it gives CASSQWTGESEQYF.

This CDR3 reads CASSPQGAVYGYTF. The CDR3 bases are TGTGCCAGCAGCCCACAGGGGGCGGTCTATGGCTACACCTTC. The chain employs TRBV7-7 and TRBJ1-2; 9 bases line up with TRBD1. J was trimmed by 4 bases and V by 5 bases; bases with no gene match: 5. The V gene's germline CDR1 is SSHAT and CDR2 FNYEAQ (reference sequence). This CDR3 comprises 14 residues.

The chain has TRBV6-5 and TRBJ1-2; 7 bases match TRBD1. Germline-derived CDR1 and CDR2 are MNHEY and SVGAGI. The CDR3 is 13 residues long. V lost 6 bases, J lost 4 bases, and 5 bases stayed unmatched. The CDR3 nucleotides read TGTGCCAGCAGGTCACAGGGGATCTATGGCTACACCTTC. The encoded protein is CASRSQGIYGYTF.

The V gene is TRBV5-1, the J gene TRBJ2-7; possible D gene TRBD2, 5 bases. CDR3 length equals 13 residues. V was shortened by 0 bases and J by 3 bases, with 7 bases between the two germline ends. CDR1 and CDR2 (germline): SGHRS, YFSETQ. The CDR3, as DNA: TGCGCCAGCAGCTTGGGTGGACTCTACGAGCAGTACTTC. This encodes CASSLGGLYEQYF. The variable domain in full, completed from reference TRBV5-1 and TRBJ2-7, reads KAGVTQTPRYLIKTRGQQVTLSCSPISGHRSVSWYQQTPGQGLQFLFEYFSETQRNKGNFPGRFSGRQFSNSRSEMNVSTLELGDSALYLCASSLGGLYEQYFGPGTRLTVT.

The J gene is TRBJ2-7, the V gene TRBV7-8, with 8 bases fitting TRBD1. Germline assignment: CDR1 SGHVS and CDR2 FQNEAQ. CDR3 length: 16 amino acids. V was clipped by 5 bases and J by 4 bases; unmatched bases: 13. The CDR3 spells CASSRQGTQSLYEQYF. The CDR3 DNA follows: TGTGCCAGCAGCAGACAGGGGACCCAAAGTCTTTACGAGCAGTACTTC.

The chain carries TRBV13 and TRBJ1-1; tentatively, D is TRBD1 (6 bases). The CDR3 is made up of 15 amino acids. Between the trimmed V and J ends, which lost 4 bases and 2 bases, there was a span of 14 bases. Per germline, CDR1 PRHDT and CDR2 FYEKMQ (reference sequence). The CDR3 DNA is TGTGCCAGCAGCTACCTCCTGGACAGAAACACTGAAGCTTTCTTT. It encodes CASSYLLDRNTEAFF.

V is TRBV7-9 and J is TRBJ1-1; the D gene is possibly TRBD1 (6 bases). Germline CDR1 reads SEHNR; CDR2 reads FQNEAQ (reference sequence). The CDR3 consists of 14 residues. Trimming removed 3 bases from V and 8 bases from J, with 16 bases in between. CDR3: CASSFQGTGSEAFF. The DNA for the CDR3 is TGTGCCAGCAGCTTTCAGGGAACAGGGAGCGAAGCTTTCTTT. Drawing the rest from reference TRBV7-9 and TRBJ1-1, the complete variable domain is DTGVSQNPRHKITKRGQNVTFRCDPISEHNRLYWYRQTLGQGPEFLTYFQNEAQLEKSRLLSDRFSAERPKGSFSTLEIQRTEQGDSAMYLCASSFQGTGSEAFFGQGTRLTVV.

Notes on this clone: Distinct nucleotide sequences in the sample also encode this CDR3. The chain has TRBV5-1 and TRBJ2-3, with 7 bases matching TRBD1. Per the germline V gene, CDR1 is SGHRS and CDR2 is YFSETQ. V shed 0 bases and J 3 bases; nucleotides not matched to a gene: 1. There are 14 residues in the CDR3. In DNA form, the CDR3 reads TGCGCCAGCAGCTTGGACAGGGGAACAGATACGCAGTATTTT. Its translation: CASSLDRGTDTQYF.

The chain carries TRBV5-1 and TRBJ2-7, with 12 nucleotides matching TRBD2. Germline V lookup: CDR1 SGHRS, CDR2 YFSETQ. The CDR3 has 15 residues. V lost 2 bases to trimming and J lost 3 bases; unmatched junction nucleotides: 3. The CDR3 sequence is CASSFGLAGSYEQYF. CDR3 in DNA: TGCGCCAGCAGCTTCGGACTAGCGGGGAGCTACGAGCAGTACTTC.

The gene calls are TRBV13 and TRBJ1-2, with 9 bases matching TRBD1. J was trimmed by 3 bases and V by 6 bases; bases with no gene match: 8. CDR3 length: 15 residues. Germline V gives CDR1 PRHDT, CDR2 FYEKMQ (reference sequence). In DNA, the CDR3 is TGTGCCAGCAGAGCAACAGGGGGCAGAGACTATGGCTACACCTTC. Protein product: CASRATGGRDYGYTF. Combining the CDR3 with reference TRBV13 and TRBJ1-2 gives the whole variable domain AAGVIQSPRHLIKEKRETATLKCYPIPRHDTVYWYQQGPGQDPQFLISFYEKMQSDKGSIPDRFSAQQFSDYHSELNMSSLELGDSALYFCASRATGGRDYGYTFGSGTRLTVV.

The chain combines TRBV5-1 with TRBJ2-3; 9 bases agree with TRBD1. Germline V gene sequence: CDR1 SGHRS, CDR2 YFSETQ. The CDR3 totals 21 residues. V was clipped by 6 bases and J by 2 bases; unmatched bases: 25. The CDR3 loop reads CASTLQIPTPGQGLDTDTQYF. As DNA, the CDR3 is TGCGCCAGCACCCTCCAAATACCCACACCGGGACAGGGTTTAGACACAGATACGCAGTATTTT.

V is TRBV4-1 and J is TRBJ2-7; 10 positions agree with TRBD1. V trimming: 8 bases; J trimming: 5 bases; junction bases outside the gene matches: 9. The CDR3 extends over 14 amino acids. Germline CDR1 is MGHRA and CDR2 is YSYEKL. In DNA form, the CDR3 reads TGCGCCAGCGGGGCGGGACAGGGGATCCACGAGCAGTACTTC. Protein product: CASGAGQGIHEQYF.

CDR3 loop: CASSTPTGGHGELFF. In DNA, the CDR3 is TGTGCCAGTAGTACCCCGACAGGGGGCCACGGGGAGCTGTTTTTT. The chain combines TRBV19 with TRBJ2-2; 10 bases fit TRBD1. The V and J ends lost 4 bases and 7 bases, in that order; junction bases with no gene match: 6. Germline V gene sequence: CDR1 LNHDA, CDR2 SQIVND (reference sequence). There are 15 residues in the CDR3.

J is TRBJ2-1 and V is TRBV5-1, with 9 bases matching TRBD1. This CDR3 spans 16 amino acids. The V gene's germline CDR1 is SGHRS and CDR2 YFSETQ. With V trimmed by 4 bases and J by 12 bases, 17 bases remained unmatched. The CDR3 region has the DNA TGCGCCAGCAGCCTACGGGCGGGACAGGGTTCGGAAAGGCAGTTCTTC. Protein sequence: CASSLRAGQGSERQFF.

The chain has TRBV5-4 and TRBJ1-1; 9 bases fit TRBD1. J gave up 6 bases and V 0 bases, and 3 bases lay outside the gene matches. Germline V CDR1 and CDR2: SGHNT, YYREEE (reference sequence). The CDR3 has 14 amino acids. CDR3: CASSLVGQGAEAFF. CDR3 DNA: TGTGCCAGCAGCTTGGTGGGACAGGGAGCTGAAGCTTTCTTT.

This chain connects TRBV7-2 to TRBJ1-4; 11 bases line up with TRBD1. Per the germline V gene, CDR1 is SGHTA and CDR2 is FQGNSA. J lost 7 bases, V lost 5 bases, and 6 bases had no gene match. The CDR3 has 15 residues. For the CDR3, the DNA is TGTGCCAGCAGCGGATGGACAGGGGGCCGTGAAAAACTGTTTTTT. Translated, it gives CASSGWTGGREKLFF.

The sample holds one count of this clone. The V call is TRBV27, the J call TRBJ2-7, with a tentative D call TRBD2 (5 bases). CDR1 MNHEY and CDR2 SMNVEV come from the germline V gene (reference sequence). V lost 6 bases and J lost 3, with 21 bases in between. The CDR3 is made up of 16 amino acids. The CDR3 coding sequence is TGTGCCAGCAGCCCCGGAGGCGGGCCGTTAATCTACGAGCAGTACTTC. It is translated as CASSPGGGPLIYEQYF.

This chain connects TRBV5-1 to TRBJ1-1, with unresolved D. The CDR3 loop spans 14 amino acids. Germline values: CDR1 SGHRS, CDR2 YFSETQ. The V and J ends lost 1 base and 6 bases respectively, with 13 bases between them. The CDR3 here is CASSLFGEGAEAFF. In DNA form, the CDR3 reads TGCGCCAGCAGCTTGTTTGGGGAGGGCGCTGAAGCTTTCTTT.

Ten or more counts support this clone. The chain has TRBV4-3 and TRBJ2-3; 9 bases map to TRBD2. The CDR3 has 15 residues. Germline CDR1 is LGHNA and CDR2 is YSLEER. With V trimmed by 4 bases and J by 2 bases, 4 bases remained unmatched. CDR3 loop: CASSRLADNTDTQYF. CDR3 nucleotide sequence: TGCGCCAGCAGCCGACTAGCGGACAACACAGATACGCAGTATTTT.

The chain links TRBV7-2 to TRBJ1-4; TRBD1 aligns across 8 bases. CDR3 length: 14 residues. Losses at the gene ends were 7 bases for V and 6 bases for J; bases not matched to a gene: 7. From germline, CDR1 is SGHTA and CDR2 FQGNSA. CDR3 in amino acids: CASNLGTGDEKLFF. CDR3 coding DNA: TGTGCCAGCAATCTAGGGACAGGTGATGAAAAACTGTTTTTT. Based on the CDR3 plus reference TRBV7-2 and TRBJ1-4, the full variable domain is GAGVSQSPSNKVTEKGKDVELRCDPISGHTALYWYRQSLGQGLEFLIYFQGNSAPDKSGLPSDRFSAERTGGSVSTLTIQRTQQEDSAVYLCASNLGTGDEKLFFGSGTQLSVL.

This clone was counted a single time. The chain joins TRBV7-2 to TRBJ1-1; TRBD1 agrees at 7 bases. The CDR3 has 15 residues. J lost 6 bases, V lost 0 bases, and 7 bases had no gene match. Germline assignment: CDR1 SGHTA and CDR2 FQGNSA. DNA for the CDR3: TGTGCCAGCAGCTTAGCCCAGGGGGGAATTCCTGAAGCTTTCTTT. It codes for CASSLAQGGIPEAFF.

The DNA of the CDR3 is TGTGCCAGCAGTCAGGGACTCTCTGGAAACACCATATATTTT. Translating it yields CASSQGLSGNTIYF. The chain couples TRBV7-3 to TRBJ1-3; tentative D call: TRBD1 (5 bases). CDR1 is SGHTA, CDR2 FQGTGA, per germline. Trimming took off 6 bases at V and 0 bases at J, with 9 bases between the two ends. The CDR3 is made up of 14 amino acids. The full variable domain, completed using reference TRBV7-3 and TRBJ1-3, is GAGVSQTPSNKVTEKGKYVELRCDPISGHTALYWYRQSLGQGPEFLIYFQGTGAADDSGLPNDRFFAVRPEGSVSTLKIQRTERGDSAVYLCASSQGLSGNTIYFGEGSWLTVV.

This rearrangement joins TRBV5-1 to TRBJ2-1, with D possibly TRBD1 on 5 matching bases. The germline V gene encodes CDR1 SGHRS and CDR2 YFSETQ. Trimming removed 0 bases at V and 1 base at J, with 5 bases between. This CDR3 is built from 14 residues. DNA of the CDR3: TGCGCCAGCAGCTTGGGGACATCCTACAATGAGCAGTTCTTC. Encoded protein: CASSLGTSYNEQFF.

The chain has TRBV27 and TRBJ2-2; unclear D gene. CDR3 length: 13 amino acids. Trimming stripped 3 bases from V and 1 base from J, with 3 bases between. The germline V gene encodes CDR1 MNHEY and CDR2 SMNVEV (reference sequence). The CDR3 region is CASSFMNTGELFF. The CDR3 DNA sequence: TGTGCCAGCAGTTTCATGAACACCGGGGAGCTGTTTTTT.

This clone was recorded only once. The chain recombines TRBV19 with TRBJ1-1, with D possibly TRBD1 on 6 matching bases. Between the trimmed V and J ends, which lost 9 bases and 1 base, there was a span of 15 bases. Germline V gives CDR1 LNHDA, CDR2 SQIVND (reference sequence). The length of the CDR3 is 14 residues. The CDR3 is CASQRTGRNTEAFF. CDR3 coding DNA: TGTGCCAGCCAACGTACAGGGAGGAACACTGAAGCTTTCTTT.

This clone was counted once. This chain connects TRBV11-2 to TRBJ2-7; D is perhaps TRBD2 (5 bases). CDR3 length: 13 residues. The ends were cut back, 3 bases at V and 2 bases at J, with 8 bases in the middle. Germline assignment: CDR1 SGHAT and CDR2 FQNNGV. As DNA, the CDR3 is TGTGCCAGCAGCTTCGGGGTTACCTACGAGCAGTACTTC. Translated: CASSFGVTYEQYF.

The V call is TRBV25-1, the J call TRBJ2-3, with 10 bases fitting TRBD2. Trimming removed 9 bases from V and 6 bases from J; junction bases left unmatched: 6. Germline V gene sequence: CDR1 MGHDK, CDR2 SYGVNS. This CDR3 comprises 13 residues. CDR3 bases: TGTGCCAGTTCCAGCGGGGGGGGTGATACGCAGTATTTT. Residues: CASSSGGGDTQYF.

The chain links TRBV9 to TRBJ1-1, with D maybe TRBD1 (6 bases). V was trimmed by 2 bases and J by 1 base, leaving 9 bases between them. CDR3 size: 14 residues. CDR1 is SGDLS and CDR2 is YYNGEE in the germline V gene. CDR3 coding DNA: TGTGCCAGCAGCGTGTCGACAGGGAACACTGAAGCTTTCTTT. Translating it yields CASSVSTGNTEAFF.